This is a list of T cell receptor beta chains from one sample in a study of cytomegalovirus exposure and HLA in healthy donors. Generated by immunoSEQ multiplex PCR, the TCRdb table keeps only in-frame clones and is missing some. Of approximately 100,000 clones in the sample, about 76% were seen once. The sequenced sample was PBMCs. The origin of the receptors is a young woman in good health and CMV-seronegative. Both conserved end residues are part of each CDR3. A D gene is named only where the DNA matches it firmly. Part of the rows lack a size; the others show once, few, many or a class for expanded clones.

clone size	V gene	J gene	D gene	CDR3 protein	CDR3 DNA
NA	TRBV27	TRBJ2-3	TRBD2	CASSKRGSGPESDTQYF	TGTGCCAGCAGTAAGCGGGGGTCGGGACCCGAATCAGATACGCAGTATTTT
NA	TRBV12-5	TRBJ2-3	TRBD2	CASGLPGLADTQYF	TGTGCTAGTGGTTTGCCGGGACTAGCGGATACGCAGTATTTT
few	TRBV7-9	TRBJ2-5	TRBD1	CASSDHRGQETQYF	TGTGCCAGCAGCGATCACAGGGGGCAAGAGACCCAGTACTTC
NA	TRBV7-2	TRBJ1-2	TRBD1	CASSRRDGQGSGYTF	TGTGCCAGCAGCCGTCGCGATGGACAGGGATCTGGCTACACCTTC
NA	TRBV9	TRBJ2-7	TRBD2	CASSVESSGRAEQYF	TGTGCCAGCAGCGTAGAGTCCAGCGGGAGGGCCGAGCAGTACTTC
NA	TRBV7-9	TRBJ2-7	TRBD2	CSSSLAGDVQYF	TGTTCCAGCAGCTTAGCGGGAGACGTGCAGTACTTC
NA	TRBV7-2	TRBJ2-2	NA	CASSNPWGEHTGELFF	TGTGCCAGCAGCAATCCTTGGGGAGAACACACCGGGGAGCTGTTTTTT
NA	TRBV11-2	TRBJ2-3	TRBD2	CASSNLAGAQDTQYF	TGTGCCAGCAGCAACCTAGCGGGGGCCCAGGATACGCAGTATTTT
NA	TRBV6-1	TRBJ1-1	TRBD1	CASSDRDRGPRNTEAFF	TGTGCCAGCAGTGACCGGGACAGGGGGCCTAGGAACACTGAAGCTTTCTTT
NA	TRBV6-6	TRBJ1-2	NA	CASSEGGGAGYTF	TGTGCCAGCAGCGAGGGGGGGGGCGCGGGCTACACCTTC
NA	TRBV6-5	TRBJ2-5	NA	CASSSDFQETQYF	TGTGCCAGCAGTTCCGACTTCCAAGAGACCCAGTACTTC
NA	TRBV5-1	TRBJ2-3	TRBD2	CASSKATSGATDTQYF	TGCGCCAGCAGCAAGGCGACTAGCGGGGCCACAGATACGCAGTATTTT
NA	TRBV27	TRBJ1-2	TRBD1	CASSFGTGYGYTF	TGTGCCAGCAGTTTCGGGACAGGCTATGGCTACACCTTC
once	TRBV28	TRBJ2-3	TRBD2	CASSLSGREDTQYF	TGTGCCAGCAGTTTGAGCGGGAGGGAAGATACGCAGTATTTT
NA	TRBV2	TRBJ2-4	TRBD2	CASRSSGSVTKNIQYF	TGTGCCAGCAGGTCTAGCGGGAGTGTGACCAAAAACATTCAGTACTTC
NA	TRBV5-1	TRBJ2-1	TRBD2	CASSLASGVYNEQFF	TGCGCCAGCAGCTTGGCTAGCGGCGTCTACAATGAGCAGTTCTTC
NA	TRBV6-1	TRBJ2-1	NA	CASRTSSLYNEQFF	TGTGCCAGCCGTACTAGCTCCCTCTACAATGAGCAGTTCTTC
NA	TRBV5-4	TRBJ2-3	NA	CASRVGSTDTQYF	TGTGCCAGCAGGGTCGGGAGCACAGATACGCAGTATTTT
NA	TRBV19	TRBJ2-5	TRBD1	CASSRRGRETQYF	TGTGCCAGTAGCCGAAGGGGGCGGGAGACCCAGTACTTC
NA	TRBV6-4	TRBJ1-4	TRBD1	CASSEQPTGYGEKLFF	TGTGCCAGCAGTGAACAGCCGACAGGGTACGGTGAAAAACTGTTTTTT
NA	TRBV4-1	TRBJ1-5	TRBD1	CASSHFNRDRPHLGNQPQHF	TGCGCCAGCAGTCATTTTAACCGGGACAGGCCCCACTTGGGCAATCAGCCCCAGCATTTT
NA	TRBV9	TRBJ2-5	TRBD2	CASSETSGRETQYF	TGTGCCAGCAGCGAAACCAGCGGGAGGGAGACCCAGTACTTC
NA	TRBV7-2	TRBJ2-7	NA	CASSPYQGITYEQYF	TGTGCCAGCAGCCCATACCAGGGGATTACCTACGAGCAGTACTTC
NA	TRBV5-1	TRBJ2-3	TRBD2	CASSFTVTGASGRVHTQYF	TGCGCCAGCAGCTTTACTGTGACAGGGGCTAGCGGGAGGGTCCATACGCAGTATTTT
NA	TRBV30	TRBJ1-5	TRBD1	CAWSLGQGARQPQHF	TGTGCCTGGAGTTTGGGACAGGGGGCGAGGCAGCCCCAGCATTTT
few	TRBV5-1	TRBJ1-1	NA	CASSSRGPQANTEAFF	TGCGCCAGCAGCAGCAGGGGCCCCCAAGCAAACACTGAAGCTTTCTTT
NA	TRBV9	TRBJ2-3	TRBD1	CASSIGTGQDTQYF	TGTGCCAGCAGCATTGGGACAGGGCAAGATACGCAGTATTTT
NA	TRBV5-1	TRBJ1-1	NA	CASSLGTTGTEAFF	TGCGCCAGCAGCTTAGGAACCACGGGCACTGAAGCTTTCTTT
NA	TRBV27	TRBJ2-2	NA	CASSGMNTGELFF	TGTGCTAGTAGCGGAATGAACACCGGGGAGCTGTTTTTT
NA	TRBV18	TRBJ1-1	TRBD1	CASSAGTGDTEAFF	TGTGCCAGCTCCGCCGGGACAGGTGACACTGAAGCTTTCTTT
NA	TRBV28	TRBJ1-1	NA	CASSPPNREGAFF	TGTGCCAGCAGTCCCCCGAACAGGGAAGGTGCTTTCTTT
few	TRBV2	TRBJ2-3	TRBD1	CASSEVGTGGTDTQYF	TGTGCCAGCAGTGAAGTCGGGACAGGGGGCACAGATACGCAGTATTTT